This T cell receptor (beta chain) was sequenced for a study of beta chain features in type 1 diabetes. Study at large: Age, gender, cell numbers and subset yield matched between patients and controls.

The CDR3 covers 14 residues. Germline-derived CDR1 and CDR2 are SQVTM and ANQGSEA. Between the trimmed V and J ends, which lost 3 bases and 4 bases, there was a span of 15 bases. For this clone: What it binds is unknown.

Findings and caveats of the study: Patients with Type 1 diabetes showed moderately but significantly shorter TCRB CDR3s in all four CD4+ subsets.

Isolated RNA was reverse transcribed in full, so expressed TCRB transcripts were sequenced. TCRdb's copy holds only in-frame clones and misses some; the assay was immunoSEQ multiplex PCR. Among roughly 730,000 clones, around an eighth were seen once, and the ten largest hold approximately 0.02%. The J gene is TRBJ1-1, the V gene TRBV29-1, with a possible D match to TRBD1 (5 bases). What was sequenced was naive CD4+ T cells from blood. The clonotype was recovered from a man aged 18-30 years with type 1 diabetes. The CDR3 sequence: CSVENEVRGTEAFF. The CDR3 nucleotides are TGCAGCGTTGAGAACGAAGTAAGGGGCACTGAAGCTTTCTTT.